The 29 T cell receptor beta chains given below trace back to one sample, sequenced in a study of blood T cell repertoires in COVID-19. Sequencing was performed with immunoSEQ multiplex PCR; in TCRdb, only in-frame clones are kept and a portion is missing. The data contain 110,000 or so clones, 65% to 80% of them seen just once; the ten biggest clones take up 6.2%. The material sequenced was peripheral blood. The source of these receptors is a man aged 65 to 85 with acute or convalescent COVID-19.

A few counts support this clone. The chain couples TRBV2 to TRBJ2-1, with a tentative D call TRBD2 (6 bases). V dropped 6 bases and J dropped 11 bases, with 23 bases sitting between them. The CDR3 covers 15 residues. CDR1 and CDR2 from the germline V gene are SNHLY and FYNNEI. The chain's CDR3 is CASSARLGSPGQQFF. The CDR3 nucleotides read TGTGCCAGCAGCGCCCGACTAGGATCTCCGGGACAGCAGTTCTTC.

The CDR3 DNA sequence: TGTGCCAGCAGAATGGAGGCCCAGGCTAATGAAAAACTGTTTTTT. Translated, it gives CASRMEAQANEKLFF. This rearrangement joins TRBV5-6 to TRBJ1-4; D not resolved. The CDR3 consists of 15 residues. Trimming took 5 bases from V and 3 from J, leaving 14 bases between them. Per the germline V gene, CDR1 is SGHDT and CDR2 is YYEEEE.

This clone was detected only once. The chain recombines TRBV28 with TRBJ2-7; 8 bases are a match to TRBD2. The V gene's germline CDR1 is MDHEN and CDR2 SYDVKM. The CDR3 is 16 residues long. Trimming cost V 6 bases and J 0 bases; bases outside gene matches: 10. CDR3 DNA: TGTGCCAGCAGGAGTTATAGCGGGGCCAGCTCCTACGAGCAGTACTTC. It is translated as CASRSYSGASSYEQYF.

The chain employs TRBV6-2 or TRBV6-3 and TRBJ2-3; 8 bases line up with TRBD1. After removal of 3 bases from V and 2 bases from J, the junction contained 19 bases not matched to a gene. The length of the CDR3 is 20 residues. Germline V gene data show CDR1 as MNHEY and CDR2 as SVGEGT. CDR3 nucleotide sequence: TGTGCCAGCAGTTATCGCAACCTTCCGGGACAGGAATTCAACACAGATACGCAGTATTTT. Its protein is CASSYRNLPGQEFNTDTQYF.

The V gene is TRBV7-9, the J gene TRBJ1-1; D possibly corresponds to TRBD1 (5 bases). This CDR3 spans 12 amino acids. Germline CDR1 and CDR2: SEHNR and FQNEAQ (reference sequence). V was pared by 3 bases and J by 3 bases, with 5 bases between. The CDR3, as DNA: TGTGCCAGCAGCTTCAGGGACACTGAAGCTTTCTTT. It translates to CASSFRDTEAFF.

CDR3 protein: CASSFQGVGEQYF. DNA of the CDR3: TGTGCCAGCAGTTTTCAAGGGGTAGGCGAGCAGTACTTC. The V and J genes are TRBV12-3 or TRBV12-4 and TRBJ2-7; weak D call: TRBD1 (5 bases). V lost 3 bases, J lost 6 bases, and 12 bases lay in between. This CDR3 comprises 13 residues.

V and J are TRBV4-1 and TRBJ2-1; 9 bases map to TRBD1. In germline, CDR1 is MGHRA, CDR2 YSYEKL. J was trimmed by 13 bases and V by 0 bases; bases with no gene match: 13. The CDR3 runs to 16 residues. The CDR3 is CASSQEWTGALREQFF. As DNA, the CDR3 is TGCGCCAGCAGCCAAGAATGGACAGGGGCCCTGCGGGAACAGTTCTTC.

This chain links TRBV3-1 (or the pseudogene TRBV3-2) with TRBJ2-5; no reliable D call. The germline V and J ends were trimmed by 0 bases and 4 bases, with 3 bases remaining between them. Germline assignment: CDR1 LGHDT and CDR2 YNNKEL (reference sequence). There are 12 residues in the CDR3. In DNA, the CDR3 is TGTGCCAGCAGCCAAGATCGAGAGACCCAGTACTTC. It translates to CASSQDRETQYF.

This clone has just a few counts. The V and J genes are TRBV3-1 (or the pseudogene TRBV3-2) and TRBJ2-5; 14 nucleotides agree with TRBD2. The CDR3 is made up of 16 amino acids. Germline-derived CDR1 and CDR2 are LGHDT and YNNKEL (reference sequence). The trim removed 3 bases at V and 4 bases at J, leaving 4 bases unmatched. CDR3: CASSHETSGGGETQYF. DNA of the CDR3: TGTGCCAGCAGCCATGAGACTAGCGGGGGGGGAGAGACCCAGTACTTC.

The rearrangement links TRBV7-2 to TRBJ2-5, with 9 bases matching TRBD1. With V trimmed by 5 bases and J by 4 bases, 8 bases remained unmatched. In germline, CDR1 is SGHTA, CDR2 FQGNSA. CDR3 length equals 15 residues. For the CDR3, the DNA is TGTGCCAGCAGCATACAGGGGGCCCGGCTAGAGACCCAGTACTTC. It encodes CASSIQGARLETQYF.

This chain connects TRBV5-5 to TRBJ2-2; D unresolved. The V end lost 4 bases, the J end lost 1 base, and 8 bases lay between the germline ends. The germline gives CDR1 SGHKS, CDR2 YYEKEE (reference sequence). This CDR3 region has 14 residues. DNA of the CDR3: TGTGCCAGCAGCACCTCACTGAACACCGGGGAGCTGTTTTTT. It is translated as CASSTSLNTGELFF.

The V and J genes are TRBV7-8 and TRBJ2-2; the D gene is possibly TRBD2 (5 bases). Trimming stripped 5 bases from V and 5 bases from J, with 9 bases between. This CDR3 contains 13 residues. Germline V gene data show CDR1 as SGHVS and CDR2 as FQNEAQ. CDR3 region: CASSRLATGELFF. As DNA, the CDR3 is TGTGCCAGCAGCCGGCTAGCTACCGGGGAGCTGTTTTTT. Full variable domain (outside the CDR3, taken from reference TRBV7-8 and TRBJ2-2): GAGVSQSPRYKVAKRGQDVALRCDPISGHVSLFWYQQALGQGPEFLTYFQNEAQLDKSGLPSDRFFAERPEGSVSTLKIQRTQQEDSAVYLCASSRLATGELFFGEGSRLTVL.

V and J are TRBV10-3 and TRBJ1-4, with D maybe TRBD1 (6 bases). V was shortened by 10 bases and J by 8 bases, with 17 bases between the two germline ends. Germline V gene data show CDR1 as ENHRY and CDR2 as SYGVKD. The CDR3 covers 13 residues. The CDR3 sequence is CATFRERGEKLFF. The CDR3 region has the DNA TGTGCCACCTTCCGGGAAAGGGGGGAAAAACTGTTTTTT.

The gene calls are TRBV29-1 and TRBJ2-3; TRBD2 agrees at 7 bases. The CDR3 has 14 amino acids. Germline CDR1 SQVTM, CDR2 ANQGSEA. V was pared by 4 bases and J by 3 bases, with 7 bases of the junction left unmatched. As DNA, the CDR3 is TGCAGCGTTGTAGTTGCGGGGGTTACAGATACGCAGTATTTT. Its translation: CSVVVAGVTDTQYF.

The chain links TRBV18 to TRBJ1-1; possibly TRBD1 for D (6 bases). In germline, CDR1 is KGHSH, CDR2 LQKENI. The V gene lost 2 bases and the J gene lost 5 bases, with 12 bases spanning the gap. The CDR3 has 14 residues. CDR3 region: CASSPLGGRTEAFF. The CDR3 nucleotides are TGTGCCAGCTCACCATTAGGGGGAAGGACTGAAGCTTTCTTT.

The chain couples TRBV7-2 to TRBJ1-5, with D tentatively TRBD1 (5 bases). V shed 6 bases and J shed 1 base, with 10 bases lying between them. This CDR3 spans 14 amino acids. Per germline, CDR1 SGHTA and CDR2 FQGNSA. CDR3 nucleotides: TGTGCCAGCAGTCGACAGCGCAGCAATCAGCCCCAGCATTTT. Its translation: CASSRQRSNQPQHF. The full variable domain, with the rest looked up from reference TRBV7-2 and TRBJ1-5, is GAGVSQSPSNKVTEKGKDVELRCDPISGHTALYWYRQSLGQGLEFLIYFQGNSAPDKSGLPSDRFSAERTGGSVSTLTIQRTQQEDSAVYLCASSRQRSNQPQHFGDGTRLSIL.

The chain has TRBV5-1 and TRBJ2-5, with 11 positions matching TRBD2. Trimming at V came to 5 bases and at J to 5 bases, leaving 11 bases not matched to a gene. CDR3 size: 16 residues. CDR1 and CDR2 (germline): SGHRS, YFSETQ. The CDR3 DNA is TGCGCCAGCAGTTTCAAGCCGGGACTAGCGGAGGAGACCCAGTACTTC. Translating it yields CASSFKPGLAEETQYF. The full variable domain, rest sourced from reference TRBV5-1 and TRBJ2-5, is KAGVTQTPRYLIKTRGQQVTLSCSPISGHRSVSWYQQTPGQGLQFLFEYFSETQRNKGNFPGRFSGRQFSNSRSEMNVSTLELGDSALYLCASSFKPGLAEETQYFGPGTRLLVL.

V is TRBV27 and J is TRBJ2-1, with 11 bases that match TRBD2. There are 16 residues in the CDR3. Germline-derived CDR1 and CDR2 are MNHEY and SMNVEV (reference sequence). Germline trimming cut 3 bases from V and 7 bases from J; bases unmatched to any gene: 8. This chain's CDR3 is CASSFYSGGAGNEQFF. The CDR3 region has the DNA TGTGCCAGCAGTTTCTATAGCGGGGGGGCCGGTAATGAGCAGTTCTTC.

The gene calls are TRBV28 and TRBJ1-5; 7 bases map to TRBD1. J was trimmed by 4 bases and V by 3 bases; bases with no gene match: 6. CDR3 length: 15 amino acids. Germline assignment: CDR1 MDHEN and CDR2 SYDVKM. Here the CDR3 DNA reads TGTGCCAGCAGTTTGAACAGGGGATTGAATCAGCCCCAGCATTTT. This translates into CASSLNRGLNQPQHF.

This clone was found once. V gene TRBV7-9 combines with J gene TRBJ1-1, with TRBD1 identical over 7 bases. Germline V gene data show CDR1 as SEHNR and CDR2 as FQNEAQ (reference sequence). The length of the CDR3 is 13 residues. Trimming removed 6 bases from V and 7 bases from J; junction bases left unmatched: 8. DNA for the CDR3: TGTGCCAGCAGTTCCTATGGGACAGATGAAGCTTTCTTT. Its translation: CASSSYGTDEAFF.

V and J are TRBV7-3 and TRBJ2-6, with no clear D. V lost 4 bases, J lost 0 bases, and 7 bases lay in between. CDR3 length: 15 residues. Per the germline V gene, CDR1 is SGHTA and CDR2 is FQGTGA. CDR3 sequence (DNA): TGTGCCAGCAGCTCTTACAGCTCTGGGGCCAACGTCCTGACTTTC. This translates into CASSSYSSGANVLTF. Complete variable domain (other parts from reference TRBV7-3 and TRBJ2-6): GAGVSQTPSNKVTEKGKYVELRCDPISGHTALYWYRQSLGQGPEFLIYFQGTGAADDSGLPNDRFFAVRPEGSVSTLKIQRTERGDSAVYLCASSSYSSGANVLTFGAGSRLTVL.

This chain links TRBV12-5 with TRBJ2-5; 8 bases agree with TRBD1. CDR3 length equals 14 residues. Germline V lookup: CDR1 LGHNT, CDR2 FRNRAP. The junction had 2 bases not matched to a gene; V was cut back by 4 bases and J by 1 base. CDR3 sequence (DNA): TGTGCTAGTGGTTCCGGACAGGGCCAAGAGACCCAGTACTTC. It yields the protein CASGSGQGQETQYF.

CDR3 DNA: TGTGCTAGTGGTCTAGAGCTAGATACGCAGTATTTT. It yields the protein CASGLELDTQYF. The V and J genes are TRBV12-5 and TRBJ2-3; no clear D gene. Trimming shortened V by 5 bases and J by 5 bases, and 8 bases separated the two germline ends. Germline-derived CDR1 and CDR2 are LGHNT and FRNRAP. CDR3 length: 12 amino acids.

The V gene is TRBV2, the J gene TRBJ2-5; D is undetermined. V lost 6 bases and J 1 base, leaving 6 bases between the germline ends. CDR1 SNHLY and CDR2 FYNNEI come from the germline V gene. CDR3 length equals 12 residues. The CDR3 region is CASSYSQETQYF. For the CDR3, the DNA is TGTGCCAGCAGCTACAGCCAAGAGACCCAGTACTTC. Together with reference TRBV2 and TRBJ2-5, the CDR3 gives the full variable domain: EPEVTQTPSHQVTQMGQEVILRCVPISNHLYFYWYRQILGQKVEFLVSFYNNEISEKSEIFDDQFSVERPDGSNFTLKIRSTKLEDSAMYFCASSYSQETQYFGPGTRLLVL.

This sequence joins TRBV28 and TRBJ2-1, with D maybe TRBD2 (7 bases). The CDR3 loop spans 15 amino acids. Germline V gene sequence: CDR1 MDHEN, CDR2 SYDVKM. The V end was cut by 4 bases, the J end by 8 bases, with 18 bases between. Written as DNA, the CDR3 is TGTGCCAGCAGTTCCCCCCGGGGGGCCCGGGATGAGCAGTTCTTC. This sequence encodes CASSSPRGARDEQFF.

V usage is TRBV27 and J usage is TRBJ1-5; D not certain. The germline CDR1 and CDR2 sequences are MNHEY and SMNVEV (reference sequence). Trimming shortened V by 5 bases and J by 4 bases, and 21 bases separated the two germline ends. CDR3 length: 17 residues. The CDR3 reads CASSPERDSTWNQPQHF. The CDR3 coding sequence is TGTGCCAGCAGTCCGGAGCGGGATTCCACCTGGAATCAGCCCCAGCATTTT.

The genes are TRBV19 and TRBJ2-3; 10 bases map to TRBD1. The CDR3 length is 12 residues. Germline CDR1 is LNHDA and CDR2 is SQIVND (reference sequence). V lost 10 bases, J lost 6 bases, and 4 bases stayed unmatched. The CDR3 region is CATDRGSDTQYF. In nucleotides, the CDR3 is TGTGCCACGGACAGGGGGAGTGATACGCAGTATTTT.

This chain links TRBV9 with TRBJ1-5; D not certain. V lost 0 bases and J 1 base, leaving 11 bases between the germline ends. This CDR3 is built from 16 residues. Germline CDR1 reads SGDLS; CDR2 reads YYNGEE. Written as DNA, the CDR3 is TGTGCCAGCAGCGTAGGCGGCTCTCAAAGCAATCAGCCCCAGCATTTT. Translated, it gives CASSVGGSQSNQPQHF.

The CDR3 sequence is CATSPRTSGYNEQFF. The CDR3 region has the DNA TGTGCCACCAGCCCTCGGACTAGCGGTTACAATGAGCAGTTCTTC. The chain employs TRBV24-1 and TRBJ2-1; 10 bases fit TRBD2. The CDR3 consists of 15 residues. With 7 bases clipped from V and 4 bases from J, the junction kept 6 bases outside the gene matches. Germline CDR1 is KGHDR and CDR2 is SFDVKD.